This T cell receptor (beta chain) was observed in a study of blood T cell repertoires in COVID-19. Study at large: Spain, Italy and the United States supplied samples that represented acute and convalescent COVID-19. T cells, B-cell-depleted T cells, or PBMCs supplied cDNA or gDNA.

The CDR3 has 16 amino acids. The germline gives CDR1 SGHTA, CDR2 FQGNSA. V trimming: 1 base; J trimming: 4 bases; junction bases outside the gene matches: 8. Sequenced by immunoSEQ multiplex PCR; TCRdb stores in-frame clones only, minus some. The sample holds around 250,000 clones; over 75% are singletons and the top ten take approximately 9%. The source is a woman aged 45-60 years with acute COVID-19. The material sequenced was PBMCs or T cells enriched from blood (not recorded which). J is TRBJ2-7 and V is TRBV7-2, with 9 bases identical to TRBD2. CDR3 nucleotide sequence: TGTGCCAGCAGCTTAGGAGTTCCGCGGGGGGGGTACGAGCAGTACTTC. Translation: CASSLGVPRGGYEQYF.